This TCR beta chain was sequenced in a study of regulatory T cells in long-lasting Graves disease (dated by TCRdb to 2020 to 2023). Background on the whole study: Newly diagnosed Graves' disease patients had taken antithyroid drugs for less than 3 months. Persistent Graves' disease patients were compared with newly diagnosed Graves' disease patients by peripheral blood TCR sequencing and RNA sequencing. The study was conducted in China and was registered as a clinical trial. TCR sequencing covered about 13 persistent and around 20 newly diagnosed Graves' disease patients, 33 samples in total. What the authors observed across the whole study: The small sample size was acknowledged by the authors as a limitation that may reduce accuracy. A larger number of public clonotypes was shared among persistent patients (more than 2,500) than among newly diagnosed patients (around 970). Persistent Graves' disease patients showed lower TCR Shannon entropy and fewer highly expanded clones than newly diagnosed patients, suggesting clonal expansion. Because the primary lesion, thyroid tissue, could not be accessed, the study looked at peripheral blood alone. Sequencing and analysis were restricted to the TCR beta chain.

The time point label on this specimen signifies: newly diagnosed GD, antithyroid drugs for less than 3 months. RNA was extracted from PBMCs in TRIzol for both TCR sequencing and RNA sequencing. The diagnosis of Graves' disease was made according to American Thyroid Association guidelines. Patients were recruited from an endocrinology department in Xi'an, China. Each patient gave about 10 milliliters of peripheral blood, collected in an EDTA anticoagulant tube. PBMCs were isolated by Ficoll Paque Plus density gradient separation without further T cell sorting. An Agilent 2100 Bioanalyzer and agarose gel were used to check RNA quality, while a NanoDrop 2000 measured RNA concentration. In its sample, this clonotype was seen many times. Its recognized antigen is unknown. Base quality data are lacking; no much larger clone is found one base away. The library was made by multiplex PCR. The sequencer listed for this sample is Illumina HiSeq 4000. iRepertoire HTBI primers and Arm-PCR amplification of CDR3 regions were used to construct TCR beta libraries. PCR products were gel purified before sequencing. Concerning the study's data processing: A total of 62 TRBV and 14 TRBJ segments were identified across samples and were used for gene usage analysis of CDR3 amino acid clonotypes. COPE and FqMerger were used to merge the filtered high-quality paired reads into contigs. BLAST was used to align contigs to the IMGT TRBV, TRBD and TRBJ reference genes, and CDR3 was defined following IMGT. Any clonotype with a frequency above 0.1% was counted as a highly expanded clone. Repertoire diversity was measured by Shannon entropy, and V-J evenness by the Gini coefficient. A clonotype was considered public if more than one individual shared it. TCRdb's own reprocessing of the public reads used fastp at Q25 and MiXCR and kept productive beta chains. Each entry merges the rows of one CDR3 protein and shows their most common DNA and genes. These V and J calls are TCRdb output, not the study's own analysis. The sample contains about 530,000 distinct CDR3 sequences, 16% of them found a single time. The leading ten clones occupy around 25% of the sample.

The same data also went into a second study, on T cells in Graves' hyperthyroidism and ophthalmopathy. As that second study puts it: A patient counted as having stable Graves' hyperthyroidism if no progression to ophthalmopathy occurred over 18 months of follow-up. Hyperthyroidism patients were newly diagnosed, with disease duration under 2 months, and aged 18 to 65 years. Patients with uncontrolled infections, other autoimmune diseases, pregnancy or lactation were excluded. Diagnoses relied on clinical symptoms, serum thyroxine and TRAb, thyroid ultrasound and orbital computed tomography. A first-round RT-PCR of the TCR CDR3 used the HTBI primer set with the Qiagen OneStep RT-PCR kit. Most expanded thyroid clonotypes (frequency above 0.001) were also detected in blood, suggesting blood repertoires may reflect thyroid immune responses. In cross-validation, a model built on a 13 V-J signature told ophthalmopathy apart from stable hyperthyroidism with about 90% sensitivity and around 84% specificity, and in testing the same model reached 80%/75%. In validation, the model predicted progression to ophthalmopathy a median of approximately 6.3 months before onset, with approximately 70% sensitivity and roughly 79% specificity. To identify TCR V-J signatures that set the groups apart, the researchers used a discovery cohort of 90 to 100 patients, made up of roughly 45 with Graves' ophthalmopathy and approximately 57 with stable Graves' hyperthyroidism. Prospective prediction of ophthalmopathy was tested in an independent validation cohort consisting of roughly 20 hyperthyroidism patients and around 16 patients who later progressed to ophthalmopathy. The approximately 90 discovery patients were randomly split 7:3 into training and test sets. In roughly six Graves' hyperthyroidism patients, the study also compared T-cell repertoires from thyroid tissue with T-cell repertoires from blood. After sampling, hyperthyroidism patients received methimazole starting at 30 mg daily, and ophthalmopathy patients received high-dose intravenous methylprednisolone. The libraries were constructed in a second round of multiplex PCR and then size-selected and purified. Paired-end sequencing of the libraries was performed with 100 bp reads on an Illumina HiSeq2000. Raw data were processed with SOAPnuke, discarding reads with adapters, uncalled bases, mean Phred below 15, or no exact constant-primer or identifier match. COPE v1.2.5 was used to merge high-quality paired reads, and clonotypes were defined as unique nucleotide sequences. MiTCR v1.1 was used to align clonotypes to the IMGT TRBV, TRBD and TRBJ reference segments. The analysis included only V-J combinations with a frequency above 0.0001, which together covered around 99% of the repertoires. The TCS score was defined as the ratio of F50 (clonal expansion) to E x V (chaos), calculated using BLOSUM62-based TCRdist between CDR3 peptides within each V-J. Welch's t-statistics and random forest reduced just over 500 V-J features to 10 to 15, which were used in a naive Bayes classifier (R e1071). Sample size was not statistically predetermined, and investigators were not blinded to group allocation. The paper describes TCR Vbeta CDR3 sequencing of about 140 peripheral blood samples, made up of roughly 40 ophthalmopathy patients, around 78 hyperthyroidism patients and 17 progressor patients.

This material consisted of peripheral blood mononuclear cells (PBMCs), taken at new diagnosis, from a patient treated with antithyroid drugs. This receptor was taken from a woman aged 35-65 years with Graves disease. Donor details come from another sample of the same person, matched by shared clones.

The CDR3 loop reads CASSPRQGDTGELFF. The bases read TGTGCCAGCTCACCTCGACAGGGGGACACCGGGGAGCTGTTTTTT. The chain is encoded by TRBV18 joined to TRBJ2-2, with 9 central nucleotides matching TRBD1. The CDR3 has 15 amino acids, counting the end cysteine and phenylalanine. CDR3 DNA is the only sequence kept; it has 45 bases, read in frame from the first base. The V end gives up 3 bases and the J end 3 bases, leaving 2 bases in the junction not matched to a gene. Per the germline V gene, KGHSH is the CDR1 and LQKENI is the CDR2. The reference TRBV18 and TRBJ2-2 proteins fill in what lies around the CDR3, so the full variable domain reads NAGVMQNPRHLVRRRGQEARLRCSPMKGHSHVYWYRQLPEEGLKFMVYLQKENIIDESGMPKERFSAEFPKEGPSILRIQQVVRGDSAAYFCASSPRQGDTGELFFGEGSRLTVL.